Sequencing of this TCR beta chain was carried out in a study of early T cells in non-severe SARS-CoV-2 infection (dated by TCRdb to 2020 to 2023). About the investigation overall: Because TCR sequencing relied on bulk RNA taken from unsorted whole blood, pairing of alpha and beta chains was not possible.

The full study reports these points: VDJdb matching was skewed toward anti-spike CD8 responses, so virus-specific expansions were likely underestimated and private and CD4 specificities were missed.

This was a case-control study nested in a cohort of healthcare workers in London, UK, who had nasopharyngeal swab PCR tests and blood samples taken every week. Healthcare workers were enrolled in the week of the UK lockdown, from 23 to 31 March 2020, and were followed every week for up to roughly 15 weeks. The receptor library was made with 5' RACE. Sequencer: NextSeq 500. The TCR library protocol attached unique molecular identifiers to individual cDNA molecules to correct for sequencing error and PCR bias. Both TCR alpha and beta chains were sequenced, and tight co-correlation was observed between alpha and beta sequence abundances in each sample. The source study handled its data this way. Decombinator V4 was used to perform V gene, J gene and CDR3 annotation of TCR sequences. TCRs were defined as expanded if a significant change between any two time points was detected under a Poisson model with p below 0.0001. TCR abundances were normalised to the total number of TCRs sequenced per sample and expressed as counts per million. MAIT TCRs were defined by TRAV1-2 paired with TRAJ12, TRAJ20 or TRAJ33, and iNKT TCRs by TRAV10 paired with TRAJ18. A search of VDJdb, accessed on 1 November 2021, was run for TCRs annotated to CMV, EBV and SARS-CoV-2, with TCRs annotated for multiple antigens excluded. TCRdb handled the public reads itself, with Q25 trimming in fastp and clone calling in MiXCR, and kept productive beta chains. One record per CDR3 amino acid sequence lists the most common genes and DNA. TCRdb, rather than the study authors, made the V and J calls. For this sample there are some 82,000 distinct CDR3 sequences; 9.5% to 13% appear just once. Less than 3% of the sample goes to the ten largest clones.

This clonotype was seen repeatedly, ten times or more. The target of this receptor is not known. Per-base quality was not reported, and no clone a single base away is much larger than it. Trimming at the junction amounts to 4 bases on V and 4 bases on J, and the germline ends lie 13 bases apart. From the germline V gene, CDR1 is ENHRY and CDR2 is SYGVKD. Including cysteine and phenylalanine, the CDR3 has 14 amino acids. The DNA shown is the 42-base CDR3, in frame from base 1. Rearrangement joined TRBV10-3 to TRBJ1-1; TRBD1 is a weak D gene call, 6 bases matching. Sequencing used whole blood. This sequence was found in an adult who was a healthcare worker with PCR-confirmed SARS-CoV-2 infection or an uninfected control (not recorded which). The CDR3 loop reads CAISVQGDSTEAFF. The nucleotides read TGTGCCATCAGTGTACAGGGTGATTCCACTGAAGCTTTCTTT.